This passage covers 20 T cell receptor beta chains from one sample sequenced in a study of cytomegalovirus exposure and HLA in healthy donors. Primers included in the PCR were 60 Vbeta and 13 Jbeta primers. TCRdb keeps only in-frame clones here, not all; method: immunoSEQ multiplex PCR. The data hold under 150,000 clones, with just over 70% observed a single time. The sample taken for sequencing was PBMCs. Source of these receptors: an older woman in good health and CMV-seropositive.

The chain is built from TRBV11-1 and TRBJ1-2; the D gene is possibly TRBD1 (6 bases). CDR1 and CDR2 (germline): SGHAT, FQDESV (reference sequence). Deletions cut 4 bases from V and 5 bases from J, with 17 bases between. This CDR3 comprises 15 residues. CDR3 amino acids: CASSSTLTTGYGYTF. DNA for the CDR3: TGTGCCAGCAGCTCGACGCTAACTACAGGGTATGGCTACACCTTC.

The V call is TRBV6-5, the J call TRBJ2-1; 9 bases agree with TRBD1. Trimming at V came to 2 bases and at J to 5 bases, leaving 7 bases not matched to a gene. CDR1 is MNHEY, CDR2 SVGAGI, per germline. The CDR3 covers 16 residues. CDR3: CASSYPRDRENNEQFF. CDR3 DNA: TGTGCCAGCAGTTACCCCCGGGACAGGGAGAACAATGAGCAGTTCTTC.

The rearrangement uses TRBV11-1 and TRBJ2-7, with a tentative D call TRBD1 (6 bases). V was pared by 4 bases and J by 0 bases, with 13 bases between. This CDR3 spans 15 amino acids. From germline, CDR1 is SGHAT and CDR2 FQDESV (reference sequence). CDR3 DNA: TGTGCCAGCAGCTATCCCACAGGGACCTCCTACGAGCAGTACTTC. It is translated as CASSYPTGTSYEQYF.

The rearrangement uses TRBV5-4 and TRBJ1-1; 9 bases map to TRBD1. Germline CDR1 and CDR2: SGHNT and YYREEE (reference sequence). The CDR3 is 15 amino acids. The J segment lost 3 bases and the V segment lost 0 bases, leaving 3 bases of the junction unmatched. Here the CDR3 reads CASSLGRTGDTEAFF. For the CDR3, the DNA is TGTGCCAGCAGCTTGGGTCGGACAGGGGACACTGAAGCTTTCTTT.

The chain uses TRBV6-5 and TRBJ1-1; D is perhaps TRBD1 (6 bases). The V gene lost 5 bases and the J gene lost 6 bases, with 16 bases spanning the gap. The V gene's germline CDR1 is MNHEY and CDR2 SVGAGI. The CDR3 is 14 amino acids. The CDR3 sequence: CASSLYRETSEAFF. As DNA, the CDR3 is TGTGCCAGCAGTCTATACAGGGAAACCTCTGAAGCTTTCTTT.

The V and J genes are TRBV27 and TRBJ1-1, with D unclear. The V and J ends lost 7 bases and 4 bases respectively, with 13 bases between them. CDR1 and CDR2 (germline): MNHEY, SMNVEV (reference sequence). The CDR3 length is 13 residues. The DNA of the CDR3 is TGTGCCAGCACCCAATCCCGGGGCACTGAAGCTTTCTTT. Its protein product is CASTQSRGTEAFF.

This chain connects TRBV10-3 to TRBJ1-3, with D maybe TRBD1 (5 bases). Trimming removed 5 bases at V and 2 bases at J, with 10 bases between. The CDR3 runs 14 residues. Germline assignment: CDR1 ENHRY and CDR2 SYGVKD. The CDR3 DNA follows: TGTGCCATCAGTCGCGGGGGAGCTGGAAACACCATATATTTT. Amino acids: CAISRGGAGNTIYF.

V and J are TRBV10-3 and TRBJ2-5; 7 positions agree with TRBD2. In germline, CDR1 is ENHRY, CDR2 SYGVKD. CDR3 length equals 14 residues. The V and J ends lost 4 bases and 3 bases, in that order; junction bases with no gene match: 5. The CDR3 region is CAISGSGAKETQYF. Written as DNA, the CDR3 is TGTGCCATCAGTGGGAGCGGGGCTAAAGAGACCCAGTACTTC.

The chain joins TRBV15 to TRBJ2-2; 10 nucleotides line up with TRBD1. Looked up from germline, CDR1 is LNHNV and CDR2 is YYDKDF (reference sequence). This CDR3 comprises 16 residues. Trimming cost V 4 bases and J 1 base; bases outside gene matches: 3. The CDR3 sequence is CATSKDRGQNTGELFF. The CDR3 nucleotides read TGTGCCACCAGCAAAGACAGGGGGCAGAACACCGGGGAGCTGTTTTTT. Complete variable domain (other parts from reference TRBV15 and TRBJ2-2): DAMVIQNPRYQVTQFGKPVTLSCSQTLNHNVMYWYQQKSSQAPKLLFHYYDKDFNNEADTPDNFQSRRPNTSFCFLDIRSPGLGDTAMYLCATSKDRGQNTGELFFGEGSRLTVL.

The gene calls are TRBV6-1 and TRBJ2-7; 8 bases agree with TRBD2. In germline, CDR1 is MNHNS, CDR2 SASEGT. J gave up 6 bases and V 4 bases, and 8 bases lay outside the gene matches. This CDR3 has 14 amino acids. CDR3 amino acids: CASSGTLAEVEQYF. The DNA for the CDR3 is TGTGCCAGCAGTGGAACACTAGCGGAGGTCGAGCAGTACTTC.

V usage is TRBV19 and J usage is TRBJ1-4, with D uncertain. The CDR3 runs to 17 residues. Per the germline V gene, CDR1 is LNHDA and CDR2 is SQIVND (reference sequence). Trimming cost V 1 base and J 0 bases, with 12 bases left between them. CDR3 residues: CASSIGRVPATNEKLFF. CDR3 DNA: TGTGCCAGTAGTATAGGCCGGGTCCCCGCAACTAATGAAAAACTGTTTTTT.

This chain uses TRBV5-1 with TRBJ1-1, with D hard to call. V was shortened by 5 bases and J by 5 bases, with 10 bases between the two germline ends. Looked up from germline, CDR1 is SGHRS and CDR2 is YFSETQ. This CDR3 has 12 amino acids. Here the CDR3 reads CASSFTGTEAFF. CDR3 coding DNA: TGCGCCAGCAGTTTTACGGGAACTGAAGCTTTCTTT.

In this sample, this clone turned up a few times. V usage is TRBV15 and J usage is TRBJ1-1; the match to TRBD1 covers 7 bases. The junction had 6 bases not matched to a gene; V was cut back by 1 base and J by 4 bases. This CDR3 comprises 15 residues. Germline CDR1 LNHNV, CDR2 YYDKDF (reference sequence). The CDR3: CATSRGVQGRTEAFF. DNA of the CDR3: TGTGCCACCAGCAGAGGGGTACAGGGGCGCACTGAAGCTTTCTTT.

This clone has only a few counts. This chain links TRBV18 with TRBJ1-1; D is unclear. With 5 bases removed from V and 1 base from J, the gap between germline ends came to 11 bases. Germline CDR1 and CDR2: KGHSH and LQKENI. CDR3 length equals 14 residues. CDR3 sequence: CASSMVLGNTEAFF. Written as DNA, the CDR3 is TGTGCCAGCTCAATGGTACTCGGGAACACTGAAGCTTTCTTT.

This clone was detected a few times. This chain links TRBV5-1 with TRBJ1-1; D remains ambiguous. The CDR3 is 14 amino acids. V lost 4 bases and J lost 1, with 11 bases in between. The germline CDR1 and CDR2 sequences are SGHRS and YFSETQ. CDR3 coding DNA: TGCGCCAGCAGCACGTTGGCGGGGAACACTGAAGCTTTCTTT. Its translation is CASSTLAGNTEAFF. Full variable domain (remainder filled in from reference TRBV5-1 and TRBJ1-1): KAGVTQTPRYLIKTRGQQVTLSCSPISGHRSVSWYQQTPGQGLQFLFEYFSETQRNKGNFPGRFSGRQFSNSRSEMNVSTLELGDSALYLCASSTLAGNTEAFFGQGTRLTVV.

The rearrangement joins TRBV29-1 to TRBJ1-5, with TRBD1 identical over 7 bases. V gave up 6 bases and J gave up 1 base; unmatched junction bases: 6. This CDR3 is 14 amino acids long. Per germline, CDR1 SQVTM and CDR2 ANQGSEA. CDR3 bases: TGCAGCGTGCTGACAGGGTTGAGCAATCAGCCCCAGCATTTT. Encoded protein: CSVLTGLSNQPQHF.

This chain links TRBV19 with TRBJ2-5, with 8 bases lining up with TRBD2. V was pared by 4 bases and J by 7 bases, with 14 bases of the junction left unmatched. CDR3 length: 16 amino acids. Germline V CDR1 and CDR2: LNHDA, SQIVND (reference sequence). For the CDR3, the DNA is TGTGCCAGTAGTAAGGGCCGGGGGGGCCTGCCAGGGACCCAGTACTTC. It codes for CASSKGRGGLPGTQYF.

CDR3 amino acids: CASSLLEQVNTEAFF. The CDR3 DNA sequence: TGTGCCAGCAGCCTACTCGAACAGGTTAACACTGAAGCTTTCTTT. The V call is TRBV11-2, the J call TRBJ1-1, with D possibly TRBD1 on 5 matching bases. CDR1 SGHAT and CDR2 FQNNGV come from the germline V gene. With 5 bases removed from V and 2 bases from J, the gap between germline ends came to 15 bases. The CDR3 runs 15 residues.

The CDR3 sequence is CASSSGLAGTDTQYF. CDR3 nucleotide sequence: TGTGCCAGCAGCTCAGGACTAGCGGGGACCGATACGCAGTATTTT. The J gene is TRBJ2-3, the V gene TRBV13; TRBD2 matches at 12 bases. V lost 4 bases to trimming and J lost 6 bases; unmatched junction nucleotides: 5. CDR1 and CDR2 from the germline V gene are PRHDT and FYEKMQ (reference sequence). The CDR3 totals 15 residues. Using reference TRBV13 and TRBJ2-3 for the parts outside the CDR3, the full variable domain is AAGVIQSPRHLIKEKRETATLKCYPIPRHDTVYWYQQGPGQDPQFLISFYEKMQSDKGSIPDRFSAQQFSDYHSELNMSSLELGDSALYFCASSSGLAGTDTQYFGPGTRLTVL.

In the case of this clone: The same CDR3 can be traced to other DNA sequences in this sample. V gene TRBV13 combines with J gene TRBJ2-7; 8 bases match TRBD1. The germline CDR1 and CDR2 sequences are PRHDT and FYEKMQ (reference sequence). The CDR3 is 15 amino acids. Trimming at V came to 3 bases and at J to 1 base, leaving 5 bases not matched to a gene. CDR3 in DNA: TGTGCCAGCAGCTTCGGGGACAGGCGTTCCTACGAGCAGTACTTC. Its translation: CASSFGDRRSYEQYF.